These 3 T cell receptor beta chains were sequenced from one sample in a study of CD8 T cells in ankylosing spondylitis. From the 5' RACE reads, TCRdb called clonotypes with MiXCR, one entry per CDR3 protein. In the table there are 30,000 to 45,000 distinct CDR3 sequences, 10% to 13% of which are singletons. The sequenced sample consisted of blood, either unsorted or a sorted T cell fraction (not recorded which). The origin of the receptors is a male donor with ankylosing spondylitis or in good health (not recorded which).

The sample holds many counts of this clonotype. The chain recombines TRBV20-1 with TRBJ1-1; the D gene is possibly TRBD1 (6 bases). V lost 2 bases and J lost 1, with 14 bases in between. CDR1 and CDR2 (germline): DFQATT, SNEGSKA (reference sequence). The CDR3 contains 15 residues. The CDR3 DNA reads TGCAGTGCTAGAAACCCCCTAGGGGGGAACACTGAAGCTTTCTTT. Its protein product is CSARNPLGGNTEAFF.

This clonotype was detected many times. This sequence joins TRBV20-1 and TRBJ2-7, with 7 positions matching TRBD2. Germline CDR1 DFQATT, CDR2 SNEGSKA (reference sequence). This CDR3 has 15 amino acids. Trimming took 3 bases from V and 2 from J; bases not matched to a gene: 10. The CDR3 loop reads CSARGAREGPYEQYF. CDR3 bases: TGCAGTGCTAGGGGCGCGAGGGAGGGCCCCTACGAGCAGTACTTC.

This clonotype was recorded at least ten times. The J gene is TRBJ1-5, the V gene TRBV9; D call uncertain. The CDR3 sequence is 14 residues long. From germline, CDR1 is SGDLS and CDR2 YYNGEE. Trimming removed 2 bases at V and 1 base at J, with 7 bases between. For the CDR3, the DNA is TGTGCCAGCAGCGTGGGCGGAAGCAATCAGCCCCAGCATTTT. Its translation: CASSVGGSNQPQHF.